One and the same sample provided the 32 T cell receptor beta chains below, sequenced in a study of blood T cell repertoires in COVID-19. Produced via immunoSEQ multiplex PCR; TCRdb's table is partial and in-frame only. The sample holds 270,000 or so clones, roughly nine tenths seen once. The sequencing input was peripheral blood. The receptors originated from a woman aged 40 to 50 who had recovered from COVID-19.

The chain is built from TRBV14 and TRBJ1-6, with D unclear. Trimming left V 4 bases short and J 9 bases short, with 13 bases between. This CDR3 spans 14 amino acids. CDR1 is SGHDN, CDR2 FVKESK, per germline. CDR3 nucleotides: TGTGCCAGCAGCCGAGGTGGGAGGGTTTCACCCCTCCACTTT. Its translation: CASSRGGRVSPLHF.

The V gene is TRBV18, the J gene TRBJ1-2, with D maybe TRBD1 (6 bases). The CDR3 is 13 amino acids. V was pared by 8 bases and J by 8 bases, with 18 bases between. CDR1 KGHSH and CDR2 LQKENI come from the germline V gene. This CDR3 reads CASGTDSSWGYTF. The DNA for the CDR3 is TGTGCCAGCGGAACGGACAGTTCTTGGGGCTACACCTTC.

This chain links TRBV2 with TRBJ2-2, with a possible D match to TRBD2 (6 bases). The germline V gene encodes CDR1 SNHLY and CDR2 FYNNEI. The ends were cut back, 10 bases at V and 4 bases at J, with 16 bases in the middle. The CDR3 spans 14 residues. CDR3 nucleotide sequence: TGTGCCACCCTCATCAGGGAGGTCACCGGGGAGCTGTTTTTT. Translating gives CATLIREVTGELFF. The full variable domain, with the rest looked up from reference TRBV2 and TRBJ2-2, is EPEVTQTPSHQVTQMGQEVILRCVPISNHLYFYWYRQILGQKVEFLVSFYNNEISEKSEIFDDQFSVERPDGSNFTLKIRSTKLEDSAMYFCATLIREVTGELFFGEGSRLTVL.

The chain is built from TRBV5-1 and TRBJ2-7; maybe TRBD2 (6 bases). Germline CDR1 is SGHRS and CDR2 is YFSETQ. Trimming left V 4 bases short and J 2 bases short, with 16 bases between. The CDR3 is 15 amino acids. CDR3 sequence reads: CASSGGNGGPYEQYF. CDR3 sequence (DNA): TGCGCCAGCAGCGGGGGTAACGGGGGTCCCTACGAGCAGTACTTC.

The chain links TRBV12-3 or TRBV12-4 to TRBJ2-1, with D perhaps TRBD2 (5 bases). V was trimmed by 6 bases and J by 7 bases, leaving 13 bases between them. This CDR3 is 13 amino acids long. CDR3 nucleotide sequence: TGTGCCAGCAGCATACTGACGGGGAATGAGCAGTTCTTC. Amino acids: CASSILTGNEQFF.

The chain couples TRBV6-5 to TRBJ1-1; no clear D. Deletions cut 2 bases from V and 2 bases from J, with 9 bases between. CDR1 MNHEY and CDR2 SVGAGI come from the germline V gene. The CDR3 spans 14 residues. The CDR3 nucleotides are TGTGCCAGCAGTTACATAAACAGAAACACTGAAGCTTTCTTT. Translation: CASSYINRNTEAFF.

This chain connects TRBV5-6 to TRBJ1-1; D is undetermined. The CDR3 contains 13 residues. Germline V gene sequence: CDR1 SGHDT, CDR2 YYEEEE. V lost 1 base to trimming and J lost 7 bases, with 11 bases between them. The CDR3 bases are TGTGCCAGCAGCTTGTGGAGGGCCCGTGAAGCTTTCTTT. Translation: CASSLWRAREAFF. Combining the CDR3 with reference TRBV5-6 and TRBJ1-1 gives the whole variable domain DAGVTQSPTHLIKTRGQQVTLRCSPKSGHDTVSWYQQALGQGPQFIFQYYEEEERQRGNFPDRFSGHQFPNYSSELNVNALLLGDSALYLCASSLWRAREAFFGQGTRLTVV.

The chain joins TRBV2 to TRBJ1-5; D call uncertain. V was pared by 7 bases and J by 3 bases, with 19 bases between. This CDR3 region has 16 residues. Germline lookup yields CDR1 SNHLY and CDR2 FYNNEI. This CDR3 reads CASTSETGALNQPQHF. The DNA for the CDR3 is TGTGCCAGCACCTCAGAGACGGGAGCTCTCAATCAGCCCCAGCATTTT.

This clone has just one count. The rearrangement links TRBV9 to TRBJ1-2, with D perhaps matching TRBD1 (6 bases). This CDR3 is built from 16 residues. V shed 6 bases and J shed 1 base, with 19 bases lying between them. Germline assignment: CDR1 SGDLS and CDR2 YYNGEE. The CDR3 DNA follows: TGTGCCAGCAACCCGACAGGCACCCAGGATAACTATGGCTACACCTTC. Translation: CASNPTGTQDNYGYTF.

V is TRBV7-2 and J is TRBJ2-1; D gene unclear. CDR1 and CDR2 from the germline V gene are SGHTA and FQGNSA. V lost 1 base and J 5 bases, leaving 9 bases between the germline ends. This CDR3 spans 14 amino acids. The CDR3 loop reads CASSLVGPNNEQFF. The CDR3 nucleotides are TGTGCCAGCAGCTTAGTTGGGCCGAACAATGAGCAGTTCTTC.

In its sample, this clone was seen once. The V and J genes are TRBV6-5 and TRBJ1-2; maybe TRBD1 (5 bases). The V and J ends lost 0 bases and 3 bases respectively, with 11 bases between them. Germline V gives CDR1 MNHEY, CDR2 SVGAGI. CDR3 length equals 15 residues. The CDR3: CASSYSTQGDYGYTF. As DNA, the CDR3 is TGTGCCAGCAGTTACTCGACGCAGGGTGACTATGGCTACACCTTC.

CDR3 nucleotides: TGTGCCACCAGTGATTCCAAGACGACAGGGTCCGGGGAGCTGTTTTTT. It codes for CATSDSKTTGSGELFF. The genes are TRBV24-1 and TRBJ2-2; 7 bases are a match to TRBD1. Looked up from germline, CDR1 is KGHDR and CDR2 is SFDVKD. This CDR3 is 16 amino acids long. J lost 6 bases, V lost 2 bases, and 8 bases had no gene match.

This chain links TRBV7-2 with TRBJ2-3; 9 bases map to TRBD2. Losses at the gene ends were 5 bases for V and 7 bases for J; bases not matched to a gene: 16. Germline V gene data show CDR1 as SGHTA and CDR2 as FQGNSA. There are 17 residues in the CDR3. The CDR3 loop is CASSPGHSSGRFYTQYF. As DNA, the CDR3 is TGTGCCAGCAGCCCTGGACACAGCAGCGGGAGGTTCTATACGCAGTATTTT.

This sequence joins TRBV7-8 and TRBJ1-2; D remains unclear. The germline V and J ends were trimmed by 5 bases and 4 bases, with 17 bases remaining between them. The germline V gene has CDR1 SGHVS and CDR2 FQNEAQ. The CDR3 length is 15 residues. The CDR3 region is CASSLQTDDIYGYTF. DNA of the CDR3: TGTGCCAGCAGCCTCCAAACAGATGACATCTATGGCTACACCTTC.

The genes are TRBV11-3 and TRBJ2-3; possibly TRBD1 for D (5 bases). The V gene lost 1 base and the J gene lost 5 bases, with 13 bases spanning the gap. This CDR3 is built from 15 residues. Germline values: CDR1 SGHNT, CDR2 YENEEA. CDR3 bases: TGTGCCAGCAGCTTAGGGGGCACCAAAGGAGATACGCAGTATTTT. Residues: CASSLGGTKGDTQYF.

This clone was observed a single time. V gene TRBV7-9 combines with J gene TRBJ2-7; 9 bases match TRBD1. Germline-derived CDR1 and CDR2 are SEHNR and FQNEAQ (reference sequence). V lost 6 bases, J lost 6 bases, and 3 bases stayed unmatched. The CDR3 runs 12 residues. The CDR3 DNA is TGTGCCAGCAGTAGGGACAGGGCCGAGCAGTACTTC. It is translated as CASSRDRAEQYF.

The rearrangement uses TRBV15 and TRBJ1-4; perhaps TRBD1 as D (5 bases). The CDR3 spans 13 residues. V lost 6 bases, J lost 7 bases, and 12 bases lay in between. From germline, CDR1 is LNHNV and CDR2 YYDKDF (reference sequence). CDR3 sequence (DNA): TGTGCCACCAGGAGGACATTAACTGAAAAACTGTTTTTT. Its translation is CATRRTLTEKLFF.

The gene calls are TRBV27 and TRBJ2-7; 16 bases map to TRBD2. The CDR3 is 18 residues long. Germline CDR1 is MNHEY and CDR2 is SMNVEV (reference sequence). The V and J ends lost 5 bases and 4 bases, in that order; junction bases with no gene match: 11. The CDR3 region has the DNA TGTGCCAGCAGTACTGGAATGGCGGGACTAGCGGGGGGGTACGAGCAGTACTTC. Its translation is CASSTGMAGLAGGYEQYF.

Points on this clone: The sample carries other DNA sequences with the same CDR3. J is TRBJ2-2 and V is TRBV9, with 11 bases lining up with TRBD2. Germline values: CDR1 SGDLS, CDR2 YYNGEE. There are 16 residues in the CDR3. The trim removed 0 bases at V and 2 bases at J, leaving 0 bases unmatched. The CDR3 loop reads CASSVGLAGNTGELFF. The CDR3 coding sequence is TGTGCCAGCAGCGTAGGACTAGCGGGAAACACCGGGGAGCTGTTTTTT. Combining the CDR3 with reference TRBV9 and TRBJ2-2 gives the whole variable domain DSGVTQTPKHLITATGQRVTLRCSPRSGDLSVYWYQQSLDQGLQFLIQYYNGEERAKGNILERFSAQQFPDLHSELNLSSLELGDSALYFCASSVGLAGNTGELFFGEGSRLTVL.

The CDR3: CASSFLGTGPPVRGTDTQYF. CDR3 coding DNA: TGTGCCAGCAGCTTCCTGGGGACAGGGCCTCCAGTAAGGGGGACGGATACGCAGTATTTT. The chain joins TRBV7-3 to TRBJ2-3; 9 bases are a match to TRBD1. The length of the CDR3 is 20 residues. Looked up from germline, CDR1 is SGHTA and CDR2 is FQGTGA. J gave up 6 bases and V 3 bases, and 22 bases lay outside the gene matches.

The J gene is TRBJ1-6, the V gene TRBV30; no clear D gene. Germline lookup yields CDR1 GTSNPN and CDR2 SVGIG (reference sequence). V was shortened by 8 bases and J by 6 bases, with 17 bases between the two germline ends. This CDR3 region has 14 residues. The CDR3 spells CAGKGGGVNSPLHF. Here the CDR3 DNA reads TGTGCCGGGAAGGGAGGTGGCGTTAATTCACCCCTCCACTTT. The full variable domain, in which reference TRBV30 and TRBJ1-6 provide the parts outside the CDR3, is SQTIHQWPATLVQPVGSPLSLECTVEGTSNPNLYWYRQAAGRGLQLLFYSVGIGQISSEVPQNLSASRPQDRQFILSSKKLLLSDSGFYLCAGKGGGVNSPLHFGNGTRLTVT.

The rearrangement uses TRBV7-2 and TRBJ2-1; 10 nucleotides agree with TRBD2. Germline CDR1 is SGHTA and CDR2 is FQGNSA. The junction had 7 bases not matched to a gene; V was cut back by 5 bases and J by 3 bases. This CDR3 is 16 amino acids long. The CDR3 sequence is CASSTFSSGGYNEQFF. DNA of the CDR3: TGTGCCAGCAGCACTTTTTCTAGCGGGGGCTACAATGAGCAGTTCTTC.

J is TRBJ2-3 and V is TRBV19; 8 nucleotides line up with TRBD2. Per the germline V gene, CDR1 is LNHDA and CDR2 is SQIVND (reference sequence). The CDR3 length is 16 residues. The trim removed 3 bases at V and 3 bases at J, leaving 8 bases unmatched. In DNA, the CDR3 is TGTGCCAGTAGTATGGCAAGCGGGAGCGGGACAGATACGCAGTATTTT. This translates into CASSMASGSGTDTQYF.

V usage is TRBV30 and J usage is TRBJ2-7; TRBD2 matches at 7 bases. Germline assignment: CDR1 GTSNPN and CDR2 SVGIG (reference sequence). The CDR3 totals 14 residues. V shed 1 base, J shed 5 bases, and the junction held 8 bases outside the gene matches. The CDR3, as DNA: TGTGCCTGGAGTGGCGACGGGGGGATCAACGAGCAGTACTTC. Amino acids: CAWSGDGGINEQYF.

The J gene is TRBJ2-1, the V gene TRBV4-3; D might be TRBD2 (5 bases). This CDR3 spans 14 amino acids. V was cut by 1 base and J by 8 bases, with 12 bases left in between. The germline gives CDR1 LGHNA, CDR2 YSLEER. The CDR3 loop is CASSQVLGLDEQFF. Written as DNA, the CDR3 is TGCGCCAGCAGCCAAGTACTAGGCTTGGATGAGCAGTTCTTC.

The chain uses TRBV27 and TRBJ2-7; the D gene is possibly TRBD2 (5 bases). The CDR3 covers 13 residues. V was cut by 3 bases and J by 4 bases, with 10 bases left in between. Germline V gene data show CDR1 as MNHEY and CDR2 as SMNVEV (reference sequence). CDR3 amino acids: CASSFYRGYEQYF. Written as DNA, the CDR3 is TGTGCCAGCAGTTTTTATCGGGGTTACGAGCAGTACTTC.

The chain combines TRBV12-3 or TRBV12-4 with TRBJ2-1; D remains unclear. V was pared by 4 bases and J by 8 bases, with 6 bases between. The CDR3 runs to 11 residues. This chain's CDR3 is CASSSQYEQFF. The CDR3 DNA reads as TGTGCCAGCAGTTCCCAATATGAGCAGTTCTTC.

The V gene is TRBV5-4, the J gene TRBJ1-6, with D tentatively TRBD1 (5 bases). V was clipped by 2 bases and J by 5 bases, with 14 bases between them. From germline, CDR1 is SGHNT and CDR2 YYREEE (reference sequence). This CDR3 has 16 amino acids. CDR3: CASSFGGLNHNSPLHF. CDR3 sequence (DNA): TGTGCCAGCAGCTTTGGGGGGTTAAACCATAATTCACCCCTCCACTTT.

The CDR3 loop is CASTPNQGEQYF. For the CDR3, the DNA is TGTGCCAGCACCCCAAATCAGGGCGAGCAGTACTTC. The chain links TRBV6-5 to TRBJ2-7; possible D gene TRBD1, 5 bases. The germline CDR1 and CDR2 sequences are MNHEY and SVGAGI. The V gene lost 7 bases and the J gene lost 6 bases, with 13 bases spanning the gap. CDR3 length equals 12 residues.

This chain joins TRBV5-1 and TRBJ1-4, with TRBD1 identical over 7 bases. In germline, CDR1 is SGHRS, CDR2 YFSETQ. The V segment lost 0 bases and the J segment 6 bases; nucleotides outside the gene matches: 5. CDR3 length: 15 residues. This CDR3 reads CASSLGTGQHEKLFF. The DNA for the CDR3 is TGCGCCAGCAGCTTGGGAACGGGACAGCATGAAAAACTGTTTTTT.

About this clone: The germline gene is not matched at one end of the junction; a read error may be the cause. The chain recombines TRBV9 with TRBJ1-2, with D uncertain. The length of the CDR3 is 12 residues. Germline V CDR1 and CDR2: SGDLS, YYNGEE. The CDR3 DNA is TGTGCCAGCAGCGGTGCTGGCGGCCGCCAGAACTTC. Amino acid sequence: CASSGAGGRQNF.

The chain couples TRBV11-2 to TRBJ1-1, with 7 bases that match TRBD1. The germline gives CDR1 SGHAT, CDR2 FQNNGV. The CDR3 covers 14 residues. V was clipped by 5 bases and J by 5 bases; unmatched bases: 8. The CDR3 DNA follows: TGTGCCAGCAGCAACACTGCAGGGGGGACTGAAGCTTTCTTT. Its translation is CASSNTAGGTEAFF.